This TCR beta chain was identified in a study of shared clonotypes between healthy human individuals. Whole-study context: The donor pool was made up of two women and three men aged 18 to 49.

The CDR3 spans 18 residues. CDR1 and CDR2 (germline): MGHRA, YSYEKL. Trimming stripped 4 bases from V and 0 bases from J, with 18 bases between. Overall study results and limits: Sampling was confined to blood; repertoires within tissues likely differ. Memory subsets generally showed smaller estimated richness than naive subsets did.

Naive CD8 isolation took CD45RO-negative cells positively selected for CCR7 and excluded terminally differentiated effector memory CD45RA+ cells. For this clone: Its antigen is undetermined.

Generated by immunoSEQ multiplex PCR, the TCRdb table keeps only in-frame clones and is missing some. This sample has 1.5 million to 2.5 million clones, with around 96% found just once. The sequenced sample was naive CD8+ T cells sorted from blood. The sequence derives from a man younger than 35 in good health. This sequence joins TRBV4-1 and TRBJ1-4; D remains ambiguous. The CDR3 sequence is CASSPYPGNGATNEKLFF. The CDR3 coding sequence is TGCGCCAGCAGCCCCTACCCGGGGAACGGTGCAACTAATGAAAAACTGTTTTTT.